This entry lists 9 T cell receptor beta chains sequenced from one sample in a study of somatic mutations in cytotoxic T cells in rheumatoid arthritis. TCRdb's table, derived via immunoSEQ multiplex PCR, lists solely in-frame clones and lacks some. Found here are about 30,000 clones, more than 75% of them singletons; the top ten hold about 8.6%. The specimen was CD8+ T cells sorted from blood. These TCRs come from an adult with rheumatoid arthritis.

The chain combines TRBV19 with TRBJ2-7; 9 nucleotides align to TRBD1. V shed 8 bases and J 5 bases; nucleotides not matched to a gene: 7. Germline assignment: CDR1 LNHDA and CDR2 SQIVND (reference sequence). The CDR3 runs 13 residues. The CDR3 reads CASQDRGDHEQYF. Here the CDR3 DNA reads TGTGCCAGTCAGGACAGGGGAGACCACGAGCAGTACTTC.

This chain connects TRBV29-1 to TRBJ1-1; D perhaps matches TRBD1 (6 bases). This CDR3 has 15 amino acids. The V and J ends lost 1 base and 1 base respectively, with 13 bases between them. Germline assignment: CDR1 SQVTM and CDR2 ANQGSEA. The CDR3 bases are TGCAGCGTTGAAGGCCCCGGGACACCGAACACTGAAGCTTTCTTT. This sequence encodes CSVEGPGTPNTEAFF. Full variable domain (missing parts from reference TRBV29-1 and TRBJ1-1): SAVISQKPSRDICQRGTSLTIQCQVDSQVTMMFWYRQQPGQSLTLIATANQGSEATYESGFVIDKFPISRPNLTFSTLTVSNMSPEDSSIYLCSVEGPGTPNTEAFFGQGTRLTVV.

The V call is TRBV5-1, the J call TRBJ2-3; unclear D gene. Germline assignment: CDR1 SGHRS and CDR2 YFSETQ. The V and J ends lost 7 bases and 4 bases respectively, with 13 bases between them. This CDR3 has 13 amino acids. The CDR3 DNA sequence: TGCGCCAGCCTGGGCTCCAGCCCAGATACGCAGTATTTT. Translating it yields CASLGSSPDTQYF.

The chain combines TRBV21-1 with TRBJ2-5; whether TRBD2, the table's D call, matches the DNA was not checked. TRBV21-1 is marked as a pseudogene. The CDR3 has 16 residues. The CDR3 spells CASSKAVGGNQETQYF. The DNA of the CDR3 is TGTGCCAGCAGCAAAGCGGTTGGGGGGAACCAAGAGACCCAGTACTTC.

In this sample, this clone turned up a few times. The CDR3 is CASRLGRTSGDYEQYF. In DNA, the CDR3 is TGTGCCAGCAGACTAGGGAGGACTAGCGGTGACTACGAGCAGTACTTC. The chain has TRBV11-2 and TRBJ2-7; 10 positions match TRBD2. CDR3 size: 16 residues. V shed 6 bases, J shed 3 bases, and the junction held 11 bases outside the gene matches. Germline CDR1 is SGHAT and CDR2 is FQNNGV.

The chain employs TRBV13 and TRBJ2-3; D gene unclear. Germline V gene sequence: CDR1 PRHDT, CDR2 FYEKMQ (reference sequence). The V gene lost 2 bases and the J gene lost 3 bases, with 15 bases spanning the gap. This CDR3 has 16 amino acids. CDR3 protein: CASSLQSAQPTDTQYF. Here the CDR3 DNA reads TGTGCCAGCAGCTTACAAAGCGCCCAGCCAACAGATACGCAGTATTTT.

DNA of the CDR3: TGCGCCAGCAGCCAAGATGGGGTGCCCCAAAGCTACACCTTC. Amino acids: CASSQDGVPQSYTF. This chain connects TRBV4-3 to TRBJ1-2; the D is unclear. There are 14 residues in the CDR3. V lost 0 bases and J 9 bases, leaving 14 bases between the germline ends. Germline lookup yields CDR1 LGHNA and CDR2 YSLEER.

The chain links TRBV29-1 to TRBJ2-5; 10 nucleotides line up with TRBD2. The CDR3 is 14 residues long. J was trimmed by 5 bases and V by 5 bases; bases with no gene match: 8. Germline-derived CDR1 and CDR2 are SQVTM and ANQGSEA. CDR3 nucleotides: TGCAGCGTTCTAGCGGGAGAGTTGAGGGAGACCCAGTACTTC. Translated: CSVLAGELRETQYF.

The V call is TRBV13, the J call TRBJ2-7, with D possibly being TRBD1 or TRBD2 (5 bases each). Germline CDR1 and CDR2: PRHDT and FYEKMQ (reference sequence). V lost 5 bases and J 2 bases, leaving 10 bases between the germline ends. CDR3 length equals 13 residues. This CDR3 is CASSQGPTYEQYF. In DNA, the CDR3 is TGTGCCAGCAGCCAGGGACCCACCTACGAGCAGTACTTC.